The next 30 T cell receptor beta chains were all read from a single sample in a study of control samples from healthy donors and cancer patients. Sequenced by immunoSEQ multiplex PCR; TCRdb stores in-frame clones only, minus some. The table records approximately 140,000 clones, under 95% of them present only once. Material for sequencing was blood. The receptors here all came from a man aged 18 to 29 in good health.

The chain is built from TRBV4-1 and TRBJ2-2, with D possibly TRBD1 on 8 matching bases. Trimming took off 7 bases at V and 7 bases at J, with 16 bases between the two ends. Germline V CDR1 and CDR2: MGHRA, YSYEKL. CDR3 length: 14 residues. The CDR3 region is CASTPGGGGGELFF. The CDR3, as DNA: TGCGCCAGCACCCCAGGGGGCGGGGGCGGGGAGCTGTTTTTT.

The chain joins TRBV7-8 to TRBJ2-1; 10 bases align to TRBD2. The CDR3 consists of 16 residues. Per germline, CDR1 SGHVS and CDR2 FQNEAQ. V shed 7 bases and J 0 bases; nucleotides not matched to a gene: 6. CDR3 DNA: TGTGCCAGCAAAAAACTAGCGGGAAGCTCCTACAATGAGCAGTTCTTC. Amino acids: CASKKLAGSSYNEQFF.

This clone was found once. The V call is TRBV6-5, the J call TRBJ1-2; no reliable D call. Germline lookup yields CDR1 MNHEY and CDR2 SVGAGI. Trimming removed 7 bases at V and 4 bases at J, with 13 bases between. The CDR3 spans 13 residues. This chain's CDR3 is CASTPRFPYGYTF. CDR3 coding DNA: TGTGCCAGCACCCCCCGTTTCCCCTATGGCTACACCTTC.

The CDR3 region has the DNA TGCAGTGCTAGTTGGCCGGGATTACCAGATACGCAGTATTTT. Encoded protein: CSASWPGLPDTQYF. This rearrangement joins TRBV20-1 to TRBJ2-3; TRBD2 is a possible D gene (5 bases). Germline CDR1 is DFQATT and CDR2 is SNEGSKA (reference sequence). The length of the CDR3 is 14 residues. V lost 3 bases to trimming and J lost 4 bases, with 14 bases between them.

The genes are TRBV29-1 and TRBJ1-4, with D possibly TRBD1 on 5 matching bases. The CDR3 is made up of 14 amino acids. The germline V gene has CDR1 SQVTM and CDR2 ANQGSEA. V lost 6 bases to trimming and J lost 6 bases, with 17 bases between them. CDR3 protein: CSVAMRGAYEKLFF. The CDR3 DNA sequence: TGCAGCGTCGCCATGAGAGGGGCCTATGAAAAACTGTTTTTT.

This chain links TRBV3-1 (or the pseudogene TRBV3-2) with TRBJ2-2, with a weak D call TRBD2 (5 bases). Germline V gives CDR1 LGHDT, CDR2 YNNKEL (reference sequence). V lost 0 bases and J lost 0, with 11 bases in between. This CDR3 comprises 17 residues. CDR3 in DNA: TGTGCCAGCAGCCAAGATGGGCTAGCTCCGAACACCGGGGAGCTGTTTTTT. It translates to CASSQDGLAPNTGELFF.

This rearrangement joins TRBV28 to TRBJ2-7, with D uncertain. The germline CDR1 and CDR2 sequences are MDHEN and SYDVKM. Trimming cost V 3 bases and J 5 bases, with 14 bases left between them. This CDR3 comprises 14 residues. This CDR3 reads CASSLWQAGHEQYF. CDR3 in DNA: TGTGCCAGCAGTTTGTGGCAGGCTGGCCACGAGCAGTACTTC.

J is TRBJ2-1 and V is TRBV19; D is unclear. From germline, CDR1 is LNHDA and CDR2 SQIVND (reference sequence). The CDR3 runs to 15 residues. V was pared by 3 bases and J by 0 bases, with 9 bases between. CDR3 residues: CASSMGSSSYNEQFF. CDR3 DNA sequence: TGTGCCAGTAGTATGGGCTCCAGCTCCTACAATGAGCAGTTCTTC.

V and J are TRBV19 and TRBJ1-3; D is unresolved. The CDR3 is 17 amino acids. The germline V gene encodes CDR1 LNHDA and CDR2 SQIVND (reference sequence). Trimming shortened V by 9 bases and J by 0 bases, and 21 bases separated the two germline ends. CDR3 region: CASQHQTTLSSGNTIYF. In DNA form, the CDR3 reads TGTGCCAGCCAGCACCAGACCACGTTAAGCTCTGGAAACACCATATATTTT.

This sequence joins TRBV5-4 and TRBJ1-1, with D hard to call. The CDR3 is made up of 13 amino acids. Trimming took off 2 bases at V and 2 bases at J, with 7 bases between the two ends. The germline V gene encodes CDR1 SGHNT and CDR2 YYREEE (reference sequence). CDR3: CASSFGSNTEAFF. Here the CDR3 DNA reads TGTGCCAGCAGCTTTGGCTCTAACACTGAAGCTTTCTTT.

This chain uses TRBV5-8 with TRBJ1-2, with a weak D call TRBD1 (5 bases). Germline-derived CDR1 and CDR2 are SGHTS and YDEGEE. Between the trimmed V and J ends, which lost 4 bases and 2 bases, there was a span of 15 bases. This CDR3 comprises 15 residues. CDR3 coding DNA: TGTGCCAGCAGCGTGTGGGACGGCTGGAACTATGGCTACACCTTC. As protein: CASSVWDGWNYGYTF.

This sequence joins TRBV10-3 and TRBJ2-1; D tentatively fits TRBD1 or TRBD2 (6 bases each). In germline, CDR1 is ENHRY, CDR2 SYGVKD. The germline V and J ends were trimmed by 1 base and 8 bases, with 21 bases remaining between them. This CDR3 comprises 17 residues. The CDR3 is CAISEFRGATNTDEQFF. The CDR3 DNA sequence: TGTGCCATCAGTGAGTTTAGGGGGGCCACTAATACCGATGAGCAGTTCTTC.

The chain has TRBV7-9 and TRBJ1-6; D ambiguous. The CDR3 sequence is 15 residues long. V shed 4 bases and J shed 0 bases, with 7 bases lying between them. Germline V gene sequence: CDR1 SEHNR, CDR2 FQNEAQ (reference sequence). CDR3 amino acids: CASSSGSSYNSPLHF. DNA for the CDR3: TGTGCCAGCAGCTCCGGGAGCTCCTATAATTCACCCCTCCACTTT.

The CDR3 loop reads CASSGRDSFAGSYNEQFF. The CDR3 nucleotides are TGCGCCAGCAGCGGCCGGGACAGTTTTGCGGGTTCCTACAATGAGCAGTTCTTC. The chain carries TRBV5-1 and TRBJ2-1; 7 bases are a match to TRBD1. The CDR3 has 18 amino acids. J lost 1 base, V lost 4 bases, and 14 bases had no gene match. The V gene's germline CDR1 is SGHRS and CDR2 YFSETQ.

This clone showed up just once. V gene TRBV5-4 combines with J gene TRBJ2-4; 8 bases match TRBD2. Trimming cost V 4 bases and J 3 bases; bases outside gene matches: 12. Germline CDR1 and CDR2: SGHNT and YYREEE (reference sequence). The CDR3 is made up of 17 amino acids. The DNA for the CDR3 is TGTGCCAGCAGCCCCCCTGGCGGGGGGCTTGGCAAAAACATTCAGTACTTC. It yields the protein CASSPPGGGLGKNIQYF. Variable domain in full (rest from reference TRBV5-4 and TRBJ2-4): ETGVTQSPTHLIKTRGQQVTLRCSSQSGHNTVSWYQQALGQGPQFIFQYYREEENGRGNFPPRFSGLQFPNYSSELNVNALELDDSALYLCASSPPGGGLGKNIQYFGAGTRLSVL.

The V call is TRBV6-2 or TRBV6-3, the J call TRBJ2-1, with D tentatively TRBD2 (6 bases). In germline, CDR1 is MNHEY, CDR2 SVGEGT. The CDR3 is made up of 14 amino acids. With 3 bases removed from V and 0 bases from J, the gap between germline ends came to 6 bases. CDR3 bases: TGTGCCAGCAGTTATAGCGGCTCCTACAATGAGCAGTTCTTC. Its protein is CASSYSGSYNEQFF.

CDR3 residues: CAWSEQVRNEQYF. The CDR3 DNA follows: TGTGCCTGGAGTGAACAAGTACGGAACGAGCAGTACTTC. The rearrangement links TRBV30 to TRBJ2-7; D remains ambiguous. Germline V gene sequence: CDR1 GTSNPN, CDR2 SVGIG (reference sequence). The CDR3 extends over 13 amino acids. V was clipped by 1 base and J by 5 bases, with 12 bases between them. The whole variable domain, filled in from reference TRBV30 and TRBJ2-7, reads SQTIHQWPATLVQPVGSPLSLECTVEGTSNPNLYWYRQAAGRGLQLLFYSVGIGQISSEVPQNLSASRPQDRQFILSSKKLLLSDSGFYLCAWSEQVRNEQYFGPGTRLTVT.

This chain connects TRBV5-1 to TRBJ1-2; D is unresolved. Per germline, CDR1 SGHRS and CDR2 YFSETQ. The V end lost 0 bases, the J end lost 4 bases, and 13 bases lay between the germline ends. The CDR3 consists of 15 residues. CDR3 sequence: CASSLDRDFGYGYTF. The CDR3 DNA sequence: TGCGCCAGCAGCTTGGACCGCGATTTTGGCTATGGCTACACCTTC. Complete variable domain (other parts from reference TRBV5-1 and TRBJ1-2): KAGVTQTPRYLIKTRGQQVTLSCSPISGHRSVSWYQQTPGQGLQFLFEYFSETQRNKGNFPGRFSGRQFSNSRSEMNVSTLELGDSALYLCASSLDRDFGYGYTFGSGTRLTVV.

The chain uses TRBV9 and TRBJ1-2; TRBD1 matches at 8 bases. The germline V gene encodes CDR1 SGDLS and CDR2 YYNGEE. After removal of 3 bases from V and 3 bases from J, the junction contained 1 base not matched to a gene. The CDR3 totals 13 residues. In nucleotides, the CDR3 is TGTGCCAGCAGCGCGGGACAGGACTATGGCTACACCTTC. It encodes CASSAGQDYGYTF.

This chain's CDR3 is CASSPGNYEQYF. CDR3 sequence (DNA): TGTGCCAGCAGCCCCGGGAACTACGAGCAGTACTTC. The chain has TRBV12-3 or TRBV12-4 and TRBJ2-7; D possibly corresponds to TRBD2 (5 bases). Trimming cost V 6 bases and J 3 bases, with 9 bases left between them. CDR3 length: 12 residues.

The J gene is TRBJ1-2, the V gene TRBV9; D is possibly TRBD1 (5 bases). The V and J ends lost 0 bases and 4 bases respectively, with 16 bases between them. CDR1 SGDLS and CDR2 YYNGEE come from the germline V gene. CDR3 length: 16 amino acids. The CDR3 DNA sequence: TGTGCCAGCAGCGTAGGGGTCGGAGGGGCGGCCTATGGCTACACCTTC. Protein: CASSVGVGGAAYGYTF.

This chain connects TRBV4-1 to TRBJ1-2; D is perhaps TRBD1 (6 bases). V lost 0 bases, J lost 4 bases, and 21 bases lay in between. The CDR3 is 18 residues long. Germline lookup yields CDR1 MGHRA and CDR2 YSYEKL. DNA for the CDR3: TGCGCCAGCAGCCAAGAAAGGTTCCTGGCAGGGGATATCTATGGCTACACCTTC. This translates into CASSQERFLAGDIYGYTF.

The chain recombines TRBV5-8 with TRBJ2-7; 10 bases align to TRBD1. Germline V gives CDR1 SGHTS, CDR2 YDEGEE. The CDR3 length is 14 residues. The ends lost 4 bases at V and 2 bases at J; junction bases unmatched: 3. CDR3 DNA sequence: TGTGCCAGCAGCCCCGGGACAGGGGCCTACGAGCAGTACTTC. Amino acids: CASSPGTGAYEQYF.

This chain uses TRBV5-1 with TRBJ2-1, with a possible D match to TRBD2 (5 bases). V was trimmed by 4 bases and J by 5 bases, leaving 22 bases between them. CDR3 length: 17 residues. Per germline, CDR1 SGHRS and CDR2 YFSETQ. The CDR3 region has the DNA TGCGCCAGCAGCCTCACCCGATCTAGCAGTTTGCACAATGAGCAGTTCTTC. Its protein product is CASSLTRSSSLHNEQFF.

V gene TRBV2 combines with J gene TRBJ1-6, with 7 bases aligning to TRBD1. Germline V lookup: CDR1 SNHLY, CDR2 FYNNEI. The V segment lost 8 bases and the J segment 5 bases; nucleotides outside the gene matches: 9. The CDR3 is made up of 15 amino acids. The CDR3 sequence is CASLPFGTDNSPLHF. As DNA, the CDR3 is TGTGCCAGCTTACCGTTCGGGACAGATAATTCACCCCTCCACTTT.

The chain carries TRBV5-1 and TRBJ2-2; the D is unclear. The CDR3 spans 15 residues. With 0 bases removed from V and 5 bases from J, the gap between germline ends came to 11 bases. Per the germline V gene, CDR1 is SGHRS and CDR2 is YFSETQ. The DNA for the CDR3 is TGCGCCAGCAGCTTGGAAGTAGGACGGACCGGGGAGCTGTTTTTT. Amino acid sequence: CASSLEVGRTGELFF.

This clone was seen more than once but under ten times. The V call is TRBV25-1, the J call TRBJ2-7; tentative D call: TRBD1 (6 bases). The V and J ends lost 10 bases and 3 bases respectively, with 16 bases between them. Germline V lookup: CDR1 MGHDK, CDR2 SYGVNS. CDR3 length: 13 amino acids. In DNA, the CDR3 is TGTGCCACTACGGACAGTAGCATCTACGAGCAGTACTTC. Translating it yields CATTDSSIYEQYF.

The chain combines TRBV6-5 with TRBJ2-1; tentative D call: TRBD2 (6 bases). V lost 8 bases to trimming and J lost 7 bases, with 15 bases between them. This CDR3 contains 13 residues. Germline V gene data show CDR1 as MNHEY and CDR2 as SVGAGI. Here the CDR3 reads CASGGLGKNEQFF. CDR3 DNA sequence: TGTGCCAGCGGGGGGTTGGGAAAAAATGAGCAGTTCTTC.

The chain is built from TRBV11-2 and TRBJ2-7; D possibly corresponds to TRBD1 (6 bases). The CDR3 runs to 13 residues. Germline-derived CDR1 and CDR2 are SGHAT and FQNNGV. V was trimmed by 6 bases and J by 0 bases, leaving 9 bases between them. CDR3 in amino acids: CASSYRASYEQYF. The CDR3 DNA follows: TGTGCCAGCAGTTACAGGGCCTCCTACGAGCAGTACTTC. Supplemented by reference TRBV11-2 and TRBJ2-7, the full variable domain reads EAGVAQSPRYKIIEKRQSVAFWCNPISGHATLYWYQQILGQGPKLLIQFQNNGVVDDSQLPKDRFSAERLKGVDSTLKIQPAKLEDSAVYLCASSYRASYEQYFGPGTRLTVT.

The rearrangement uses TRBV5-4 and TRBJ1-1; D is ambiguous. The CDR3 has 13 residues. Per the germline V gene, CDR1 is SGHNT and CDR2 is YYREEE (reference sequence). V dropped 2 bases and J dropped 2 bases, with 7 bases sitting between them. The CDR3 nucleotides read TGTGCCAGCAGCTTCAATGTAAACACTGAAGCTTTCTTT. It encodes CASSFNVNTEAFF. The full variable domain, rest sourced from reference TRBV5-4 and TRBJ1-1, is ETGVTQSPTHLIKTRGQQVTLRCSSQSGHNTVSWYQQALGQGPQFIFQYYREEENGRGNFPPRFSGLQFPNYSSELNVNALELDDSALYLCASSFNVNTEAFFGQGTRLTVV.